This entry lists 32 T cell receptor beta chains sequenced from one sample in a study of beta chain features in type 1 diabetes. The investigators reverse transcribed all of the isolated RNA, so they sequenced expressed TCRB transcripts. Clones were read by immunoSEQ multiplex PCR, and TCRdb kept only the in-frame ones, dropping some. The sample holds hundreds of thousands of clones, about 16% seen once. Sequenced material: naive CD4+ T cells from blood. The source of these receptors is a young man in good health.

V is TRBV7-2 and J is TRBJ1-1; a possible D gene is TRBD1 (6 bases). V lost 2 bases and J lost 4, with 17 bases in between. The germline V gene encodes CDR1 SGHTA and CDR2 FQGNSA. The CDR3 sequence is 16 residues long. The CDR3 DNA follows: TGTGCCAGCAGCTTACGAACCGCAGGGGTGGGCACTGAAGCTTTCTTT. Translating gives CASSLRTAGVGTEAFF. The variable domain in full, with the rest retrieved from reference TRBV7-2 and TRBJ1-1, is GAGVSQSPSNKVTEKGKDVELRCDPISGHTALYWYRQSLGQGLEFLIYFQGNSAPDKSGLPSDRFSAERTGGSVSTLTIQRTQQEDSAVYLCASSLRTAGVGTEAFFGQGTRLTVV.

The chain employs TRBV10-3 and TRBJ2-3; the match to TRBD2 covers 10 bases. Germline values: CDR1 ENHRY, CDR2 SYGVKD. The CDR3 sequence is 15 residues long. Trimming took 10 bases from V and 6 from J; bases not matched to a gene: 13. The CDR3 is CATQVLAGVTDTQYF. DNA for the CDR3: TGTGCCACCCAAGTTCTAGCGGGAGTAACCGATACGCAGTATTTT.

The chain carries TRBV27 and TRBJ2-1, with D unresolved. The CDR3 has 13 residues. Germline values: CDR1 MNHEY, CDR2 SMNVEV (reference sequence). V dropped 6 bases and J dropped 9 bases, with 15 bases sitting between them. The CDR3 region is CASRSASTGEQFF. Here the CDR3 DNA reads TGTGCCAGCAGGTCGGCTAGTACGGGTGAGCAGTTCTTC.

The V and J genes are TRBV5-1 and TRBJ1-4, with D possibly matching TRBD1 (5 bases). V dropped 1 base and J dropped 4 bases, with 8 bases sitting between them. CDR3 size: 14 residues. Germline V gene lookup returns CDR1 SGHRS and CDR2 YFSETQ. Written as DNA, the CDR3 is TGCGCCAGCAGCTTGATGACAGTTAATGAAAAACTGTTTTTT. Protein product: CASSLMTVNEKLFF.

The V and J genes are TRBV10-3 and TRBJ2-7, with TRBD2 matching 9 bases. The CDR3 consists of 14 residues. The V and J ends lost 2 bases and 4 bases, in that order; junction bases with no gene match: 3. Germline V gene lookup returns CDR1 ENHRY and CDR2 SYGVKD. As DNA, the CDR3 is TGTGCCATCAGTGAGGAGCGGGGGGTATACGAGCAGTACTTC. It yields the protein CAISEERGVYEQYF.

This clone was counted a few times. The chain combines TRBV19 with TRBJ1-1, with a tentative D call TRBD1 (5 bases). There are 13 residues in the CDR3. V lost 7 bases, J lost 0 bases, and 9 bases lay in between. Per germline, CDR1 LNHDA and CDR2 SQIVND (reference sequence). Written as DNA, the CDR3 is TGTGCCAGTACAGGGTTCATGAACACTGAAGCTTTCTTT. Translation: CASTGFMNTEAFF.

The V and J genes are TRBV9 and TRBJ2-3; 7 nucleotides match TRBD2. The CDR3 runs 15 residues. Per the germline V gene, CDR1 is SGDLS and CDR2 is YYNGEE. J gave up 0 bases and V 7 bases, and 8 bases lay outside the gene matches. As DNA, the CDR3 is TGTGCCAGCCAACGGGCGGGGGAGAGCACAGATACGCAGTATTTT. Translation gives CASQRAGESTDTQYF.

The table lists this clone with a few counts. The rearrangement links TRBV7-9 to TRBJ2-7; 10 bases are shared with TRBD1. This CDR3 is 15 amino acids long. The germline gives CDR1 SEHNR, CDR2 FQNEAQ (reference sequence). Germline trimming cut 3 bases from V and 5 bases from J; bases unmatched to any gene: 7. CDR3 amino acids: CASSFTGQGPHEQYF. In DNA, the CDR3 is TGTGCCAGCAGCTTCACGGGACAGGGGCCCCACGAGCAGTACTTC.

The V call is TRBV7-2, the J call TRBJ2-7, with 13 positions matching TRBD2. Germline CDR1 reads SGHTA; CDR2 reads FQGNSA. V gave up 7 bases and J gave up 2 bases; unmatched junction bases: 11. CDR3 length equals 17 residues. CDR3 nucleotide sequence: TGTGCCAGCATCAAATTGGGACTAGCGGGATCCACCTACGAGCAGTACTTC. Protein sequence: CASIKLGLAGSTYEQYF.

The V and J genes are TRBV14 and TRBJ2-7, with TRBD2 matching 12 bases. The trim removed 4 bases at V and 3 bases at J, leaving 4 bases unmatched. The CDR3 loop spans 15 amino acids. Germline-derived CDR1 and CDR2 are SGHDN and FVKESK. CDR3 protein: CASSPGLAGFYEQYF. The CDR3 DNA is TGTGCCAGCAGCCCGGGACTAGCGGGCTTCTACGAGCAGTACTTC.

This clone was observed a handful of times. V usage is TRBV7-9 and J usage is TRBJ1-2; 7 positions match TRBD1. V lost 1 base, J lost 7 bases, and 15 bases stayed unmatched. The germline CDR1 and CDR2 sequences are SEHNR and FQNEAQ (reference sequence). The CDR3 extends over 17 amino acids. Here the CDR3 reads CASSLGGTALKAIGYTF. For the CDR3, the DNA is TGTGCCAGCAGCTTAGGGGGGACAGCCCTTAAGGCTATTGGCTACACCTTC.

The chain couples TRBV28 to TRBJ1-2; 8 nucleotides align to TRBD1. Germline values: CDR1 MDHEN, CDR2 SYDVKM. There are 17 residues in the CDR3. V lost 6 bases and J lost 5; bases outside the gene matches: 17. CDR3 amino acids: CASSLASSRQGLYGYTF. Here the CDR3 DNA reads TGTGCCAGCAGCCTGGCCTCCTCCCGACAGGGGCTATATGGCTACACCTTC.

This clone occurred a few times. The V call is TRBV19, the J call TRBJ1-1; D is possibly TRBD1 (5 bases). The V end was cut by 4 bases, the J end by 3 bases, with 18 bases between. Germline V gives CDR1 LNHDA, CDR2 SQIVND (reference sequence). This CDR3 has 16 residues. CDR3 sequence: CASSSRPSVGDTEAFF. The CDR3 nucleotides are TGTGCCAGTAGTAGCCGGCCTTCGGTGGGGGACACTGAAGCTTTCTTT.

V usage is TRBV4-2 and J usage is TRBJ2-2; D gene uncertain. The germline V and J ends were trimmed by 5 bases and 1 base, with 11 bases remaining between them. Germline values: CDR1 LGHNA, CDR2 YNFKEQ. This CDR3 comprises 15 residues. The CDR3, as DNA: TGTGCCAGCAGCTTGAGGCGTATGAACACCGGGGAGCTGTTTTTT. Its translation: CASSLRRMNTGELFF.

The rearrangement uses TRBV9 and TRBJ2-1; TRBD2 aligns across 10 bases. The V gene end was trimmed by 0 bases and the J gene end by 4 bases; junction bases not matched to a gene: 7. Germline V CDR1 and CDR2: SGDLS, YYNGEE. The CDR3 consists of 17 residues. DNA of the CDR3: TGTGCCAGCAGCGTAGCGGGAGCGGGGGGGATTTACAATGAGCAGTTCTTC. It specifies CASSVAGAGGIYNEQFF.

Ten or more counts support this clone. This chain connects TRBV4-3 to TRBJ2-5, with 7 bases identical to TRBD1. Unmatched junction bases numbered 10, after V lost 4 bases and J lost 2 bases. The CDR3 consists of 16 residues. Looked up from germline, CDR1 is LGHNA and CDR2 is YSLEER. The CDR3 DNA follows: TGCGCCAGCAGCCGCTATGGGGAGACAGGGCAAGAGACCCAGTACTTC. It is translated as CASSRYGETGQETQYF.

About this clone itself: The DNA is left out, because the CDR3 cannot be placed on it with certainty; the CDR3 is given as TCRdb lists it. The gene calls are TRBV2 and TRBJ1-1. The CDR3 has 13 amino acids, counting both end residues. CDR1 and CDR2 from the germline V gene are SNHLY and FYNNEI. The CDR3 loop reads CASSTSGEGEAFF.

The chain has TRBV1 and TRBJ2-7; the table's D call, TRBD1, was not checked against the DNA. TRBV1 is an annotated pseudogene. The CDR3 is made up of 18 amino acids. In DNA, the CDR3 is TGCACCAGCAGCCAAGATCACCGGTTCGACAGGTTTCCCTACGAGCAGTACTTC. Translation gives CTSSQDHRFDRFPYEQYF.

This clone was counted only a few times. The chain is built from TRBV6-5 and TRBJ2-5; perhaps TRBD1 as D (5 bases). Germline V gives CDR1 MNHEY, CDR2 SVGAGI. V shed 6 bases and J shed 5 bases, with 13 bases lying between them. The CDR3 is 13 amino acids. CDR3 in amino acids: CASSIGVSETQYF. Written as DNA, the CDR3 is TGTGCCAGCAGCATAGGGGTCTCGGAGACCCAGTACTTC.

J is TRBJ1-5 and V is TRBV15; the D gene is possibly TRBD1 (6 bases). The germline gives CDR1 LNHNV, CDR2 YYDKDF (reference sequence). Trimming pared 9 bases from V and 0 bases from J, leaving 15 bases between. The CDR3 consists of 15 residues. The CDR3 is CATKFDRPSNQPQHF. In DNA, the CDR3 is TGTGCCACTAAATTCGACAGGCCTAGCAATCAGCCCCAGCATTTT.

This clone was observed a handful of times. The chain combines TRBV5-1 with TRBJ2-5, with 12 bases lining up with TRBD1. The CDR3 has 15 residues. The ends lost 4 bases at V and 6 bases at J; junction bases unmatched: 7. Germline CDR1 SGHRS, CDR2 YFSETQ. CDR3 sequence reads: CASSAGTGGPQTQYF. CDR3 sequence (DNA): TGCGCCAGCAGCGCCGGGACAGGGGGCCCCCAGACCCAGTACTTC.

This clone was found a few times. The chain employs TRBV27 and TRBJ2-5; no firm D call. V dropped 3 bases and J dropped 4 bases, with 3 bases sitting between them. This CDR3 is built from 11 residues. Germline-derived CDR1 and CDR2 are MNHEY and SMNVEV (reference sequence). CDR3 sequence (DNA): TGTGCCAGCAGTTTCTCAGAGACCCAGTACTTC. This translates into CASSFSETQYF.

The chain carries TRBV4-2 and TRBJ2-7, with 7 bases fitting TRBD2. J was trimmed by 6 bases and V by 1 base; bases with no gene match: 9. This CDR3 has 15 amino acids. The germline gives CDR1 LGHNA, CDR2 YNFKEQ. CDR3 coding DNA: TGTGCCAGCAGCCAAGTACGGGGGGTTGGGGCCGAGCAGTACTTC. This encodes CASSQVRGVGAEQYF.

The chain uses TRBV5-4 and TRBJ1-2; D is unresolved. The V and J ends lost 0 bases and 5 bases respectively, with 5 bases between them. Germline-derived CDR1 and CDR2 are SGHNT and YYREEE (reference sequence). CDR3 size: 12 residues. CDR3 sequence (DNA): TGTGCCAGCAGCTTGGCCACATATGGCTACACCTTC. Translating gives CASSLATYGYTF.

As concerns this clone: At the DNA level, this CDR3 is encoded by other sequences in the same sample as well. V gene TRBV9 combines with J gene TRBJ2-3, with TRBD2 matching over 8 bases. V lost 0 bases to trimming and J lost 0 bases; unmatched junction nucleotides: 3. This CDR3 has 16 amino acids. Germline V lookup: CDR1 SGDLS, CDR2 YYNGEE. CDR3 nucleotides: TGTGCCAGCAGCGTAGGCACTAGCGGTAGCACAGATACGCAGTATTTT. It specifies CASSVGTSGSTDTQYF.

This clone was detected only a few times. The chain has TRBV5-1 and TRBJ2-2; no reliable D call. The CDR3 runs 13 residues. Germline V gives CDR1 SGHRS, CDR2 YFSETQ. The V gene lost 4 bases and the J gene lost 7 bases, with 11 bases spanning the gap. The CDR3 loop reads CASSPEWYGELFF. DNA for the CDR3: TGCGCCAGCAGCCCGGAGTGGTACGGGGAGCTGTTTTTT.

This clone has more than one count but fewer than ten. The junction shows a germline mismatch at one end, possibly a read error. The CDR3 protein is CASSDQGSTNTQYF. In DNA form, the CDR3 reads TGTGCCAGCAGTGACCAGGGATCCACAAATACGCAGTATTTT. The rearrangement uses TRBV6-4 and TRBJ2-3; the D gene is possibly TRBD1 (5 bases). The germline V gene has CDR1 MRHNA and CDR2 SNTAGT. The CDR3 is 14 amino acids.

Of note for this clone: Germline and junction disagree at one end, which may indicate a read error. This sequence joins TRBV4-3 and TRBJ2-2; TRBD1 aligns across 9 bases. Germline lookup yields CDR1 LGHNA and CDR2 YSLEER. The CDR3 runs to 17 residues. The CDR3: CASSQGHRGLRTEELFF. CDR3 DNA: TGCGCCAGCAGCCAAGGTCACAGGGGGCTGCGGACCGAGGAGCTGTTTTTT.

The chain carries TRBV13 and TRBJ1-3; D is undetermined. CDR1 and CDR2 from the germline V gene are PRHDT and FYEKMQ (reference sequence). This CDR3 region has 16 residues. V lost 5 bases, J lost 0 bases, and 14 bases lay in between. CDR3 region: CASSQEPESSGNTIYF. CDR3 nucleotide sequence: TGTGCCAGCAGCCAAGAACCCGAGAGCTCTGGAAACACCATATATTTT.

The rearrangement uses TRBV4-3 and TRBJ2-3; D remains ambiguous. Trimming pared 0 bases from V and 0 bases from J, leaving 10 bases between. The CDR3 consists of 16 residues. Germline V gene sequence: CDR1 LGHNA, CDR2 YSLEER. CDR3 sequence (DNA): TGCGCCAGCAGCCAAGATCCGATCTCTAGCACAGATACGCAGTATTTT. Its protein is CASSQDPISSTDTQYF.

This clone turned up a few times. The CDR3 is CASSTSGIRYEQYF. The CDR3 coding sequence is TGTGCCAGCAGCACCTCAGGGATTCGCTACGAGCAGTACTTC. V and J are TRBV21-1 and TRBJ2-7; the table gives TRBD1 as D, unverified against the DNA. TRBV21-1 constitutes a pseudogene. This CDR3 comprises 14 residues.

The rearrangement uses TRBV19 and TRBJ2-1; TRBD1 matches 10 bases. The germline CDR1 and CDR2 sequences are LNHDA and SQIVND (reference sequence). V was clipped by 5 bases and J by 7 bases; unmatched bases: 11. This CDR3 is 16 amino acids long. The CDR3 here is CASSRWDRGTRNEQFF. The CDR3 region has the DNA TGTGCCAGTAGTCGCTGGGACAGGGGTACGAGGAATGAGCAGTTCTTC.